This T cell receptor (beta chain) derives from a study of response to subunit inactivated influenza vaccine. The CDR3 runs 14 residues. Looked up from germline, CDR1 is MNHNS and CDR2 is SASEGT. V was trimmed by 6 bases and J by 0 bases, leaving 10 bases between them. From the RT-PCR reads, TCRdb called clonotypes with MiXCR, one entry per CDR3 protein. The table lists more than 200,000 distinct CDR3 sequences, 9% to 15% of them singletons. This clonotype was detected only a few times. Its antigen is not identified. Findings and limits, study-wide: Every seasonal influenza vaccination brings in few new T cells, the authors suggested.

Sequencing was performed on non-naive T cells sorted from PBMCs, taken approximately 15 days before vaccination. The V gene is TRBV6-1, the J gene TRBJ2-3, with D hard to call. The receptor's source is a man aged 50 to 59 who received an inactivated influenza vaccine. The CDR3, as DNA: TGTGCCAGCAGACTCACACCTAGCACAGATACGCAGTATTTT. It codes for CASRLTPSTDTQYF.